This T cell receptor beta chain derives from a study of blood T cells in healthy people across ages. A second PCR of about 6 to 11 cycles used a sample-barcoded 5' primer and a J-beta primer mix. TCRdb reprocessed the 5' RACE reads with MiXCR, giving one entry per CDR3 protein. This table holds 1.5 million to 2 million distinct CDR3 sequences, more than 35% found once. Notes on the study in general: Observed TCR beta diversity showed a strong correlation with the percentage of naive T cells as measured by flow cytometry. Naive CD4+ cell counts and diversity both ran higher in long-lived than in aged donors. Estimated diversity, derived from one million T cells, was regarded as an underestimate. CMV status of donors was not determined, possibly confounding expanded clonotype changes.

In germline, CDR1 is SGHNT, CDR2 YENEEA. The CDR3 extends over 15 amino acids. Trimming took 1 base from V and 4 from J, leaving 11 bases between them. This clonotype was picked up a small number of times. The antigen is undetermined. The receptor was derived from a human donor in good health. V gene TRBV11-3 combines with J gene TRBJ2-1, with D unclear. The sequencing input was blood. This chain's CDR3 is CASSLGQSRYNEQFF. Written as DNA, the CDR3 is TGTGCCAGCAGCTTAGGGCAGTCAAGATACAATGAGCAGTTCTTC.